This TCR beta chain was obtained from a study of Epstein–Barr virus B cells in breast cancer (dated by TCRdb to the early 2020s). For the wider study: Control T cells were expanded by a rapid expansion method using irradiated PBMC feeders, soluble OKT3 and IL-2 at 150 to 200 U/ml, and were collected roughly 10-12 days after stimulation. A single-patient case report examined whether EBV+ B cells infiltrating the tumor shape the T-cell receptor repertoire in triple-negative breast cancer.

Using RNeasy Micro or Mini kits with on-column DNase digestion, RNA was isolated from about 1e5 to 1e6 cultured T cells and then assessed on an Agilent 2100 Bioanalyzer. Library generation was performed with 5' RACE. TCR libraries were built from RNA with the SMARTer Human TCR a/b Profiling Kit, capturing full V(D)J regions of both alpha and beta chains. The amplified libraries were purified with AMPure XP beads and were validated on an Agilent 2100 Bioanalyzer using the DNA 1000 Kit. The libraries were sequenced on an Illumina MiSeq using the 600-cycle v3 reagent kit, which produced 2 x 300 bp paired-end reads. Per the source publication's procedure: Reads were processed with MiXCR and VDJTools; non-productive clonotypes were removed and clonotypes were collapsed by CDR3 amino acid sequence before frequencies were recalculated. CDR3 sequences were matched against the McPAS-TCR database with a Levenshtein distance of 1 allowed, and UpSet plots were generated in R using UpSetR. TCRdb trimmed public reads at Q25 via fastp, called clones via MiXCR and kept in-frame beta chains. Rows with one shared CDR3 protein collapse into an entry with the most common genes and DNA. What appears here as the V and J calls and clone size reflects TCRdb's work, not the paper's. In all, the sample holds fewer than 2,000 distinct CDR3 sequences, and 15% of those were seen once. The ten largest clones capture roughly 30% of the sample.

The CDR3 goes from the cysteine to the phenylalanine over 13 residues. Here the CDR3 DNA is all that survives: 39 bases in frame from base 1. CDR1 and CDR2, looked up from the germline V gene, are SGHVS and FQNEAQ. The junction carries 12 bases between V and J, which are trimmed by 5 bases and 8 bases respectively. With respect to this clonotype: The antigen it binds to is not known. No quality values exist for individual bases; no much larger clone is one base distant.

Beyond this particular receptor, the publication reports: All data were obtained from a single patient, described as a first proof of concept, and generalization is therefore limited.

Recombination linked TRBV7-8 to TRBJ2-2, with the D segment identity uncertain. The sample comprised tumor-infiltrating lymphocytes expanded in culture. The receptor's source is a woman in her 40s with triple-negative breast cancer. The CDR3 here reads CASSPNRVGELFF. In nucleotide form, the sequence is TGTGCCAGCAGCCCCAATCGGGTAGGGGAGCTGTTTTTT.